The TCR beta chain described here comes from a study of T cell responses to AZD1222 COVID-19 vaccine. A note on this clone: The target antigen is unknown.

Clones were read by immunoSEQ multiplex PCR, and TCRdb kept only the in-frame ones, dropping some. The table has about 59,000 clones, 89% seen once. V lost 4 bases and J 4 bases, leaving 7 bases between the germline ends. This CDR3 comprises 11 residues. Per the germline V gene, CDR1 is DFQATT and CDR2 is SNEGSKA (reference sequence). Overall study results and limits: Donors were largely white British and mainly female; clonal diversity was possibly underestimated.

The V gene is TRBV20-1, the J gene TRBJ2-5; D not resolved. This receptor was obtained from an adult who received the AZD1222 COVID-19 vaccine. The sample here was peripheral blood, taken 28 days after the second AZD1222 dose. CDR3 nucleotides: TGCAGTGCTAACGTGGGAGAGACCCAGTACTTC. Protein product: CSANVGETQYF.